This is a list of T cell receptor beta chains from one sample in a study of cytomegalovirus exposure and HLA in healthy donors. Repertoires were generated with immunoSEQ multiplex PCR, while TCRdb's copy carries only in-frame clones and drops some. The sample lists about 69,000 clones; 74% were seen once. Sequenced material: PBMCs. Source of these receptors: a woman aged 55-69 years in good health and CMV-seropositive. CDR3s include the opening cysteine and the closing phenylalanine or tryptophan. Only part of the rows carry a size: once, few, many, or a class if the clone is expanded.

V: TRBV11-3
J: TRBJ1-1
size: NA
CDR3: CASSGQTNTEAFF

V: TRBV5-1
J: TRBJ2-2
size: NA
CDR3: CASSLYGIAGELFF

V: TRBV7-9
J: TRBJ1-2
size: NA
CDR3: CASSHPGLDGYTF

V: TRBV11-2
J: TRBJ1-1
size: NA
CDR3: CASTTRGRDTEAFF

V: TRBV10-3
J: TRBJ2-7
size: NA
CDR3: CATGLADYEQYF

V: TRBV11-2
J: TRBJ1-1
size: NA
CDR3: CASSSVMNTEAFF

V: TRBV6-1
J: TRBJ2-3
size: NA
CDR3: CASSSQAGGTDTQYF

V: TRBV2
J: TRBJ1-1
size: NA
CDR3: CASSEGANTEAFF

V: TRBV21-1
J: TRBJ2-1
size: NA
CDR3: CASSKGIRESSCEQFF

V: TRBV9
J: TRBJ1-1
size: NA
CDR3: CASSVSGNTEAFF

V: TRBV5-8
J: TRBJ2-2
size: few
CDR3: CASSLGGAGELFF

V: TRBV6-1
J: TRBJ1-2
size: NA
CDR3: CASLPMGGLFYGYTF

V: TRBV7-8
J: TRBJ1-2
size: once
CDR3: CASSPGTGGDGYTF

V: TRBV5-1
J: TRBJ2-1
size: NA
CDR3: CASSLAEAGSYNEQFF

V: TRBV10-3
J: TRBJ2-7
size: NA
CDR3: CAISESNRPYEQYF

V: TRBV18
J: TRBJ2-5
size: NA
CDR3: CASSPRDRGETQYF

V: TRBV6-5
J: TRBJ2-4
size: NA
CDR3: CASSTDRVQNIQYF

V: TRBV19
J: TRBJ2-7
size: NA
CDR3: CASSSRFSYEQYF

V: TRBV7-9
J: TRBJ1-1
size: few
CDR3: CASSTGQTEAFF

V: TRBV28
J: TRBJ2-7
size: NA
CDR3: CASSQGALEQYF

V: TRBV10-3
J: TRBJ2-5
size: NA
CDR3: CAIRHGTSGSETQYF

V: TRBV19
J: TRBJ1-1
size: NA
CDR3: CASSNLRDRGSFF

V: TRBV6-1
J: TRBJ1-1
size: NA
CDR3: CASFPAGEVGTEAFF

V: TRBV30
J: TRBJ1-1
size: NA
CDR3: CAWENPGTGNTEAFF

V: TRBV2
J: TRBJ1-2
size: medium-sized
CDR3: CASSEQGDTYGYTF

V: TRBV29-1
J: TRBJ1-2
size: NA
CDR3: CSLEDIGGGYTF

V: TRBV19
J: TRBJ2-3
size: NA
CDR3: CASSQGLAGGPADTQYF

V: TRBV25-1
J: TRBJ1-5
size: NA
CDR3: CASSGQGAIQPQHF

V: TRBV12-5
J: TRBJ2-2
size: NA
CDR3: CASGPGNTGELFF

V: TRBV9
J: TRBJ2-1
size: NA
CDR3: CASSVASGGWNEQFF

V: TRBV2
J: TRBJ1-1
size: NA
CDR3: CASNSAGTNTEAFF

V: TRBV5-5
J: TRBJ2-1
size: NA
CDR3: CASSFWERAYNEQFF

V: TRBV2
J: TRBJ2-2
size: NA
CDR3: CASTRDFTGELFF

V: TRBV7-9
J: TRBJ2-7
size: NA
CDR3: CASSLNPGLHYEQYF

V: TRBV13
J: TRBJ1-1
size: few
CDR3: CASSLGGRDTEAFF

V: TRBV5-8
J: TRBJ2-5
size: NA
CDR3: CASKYPAVETQYF

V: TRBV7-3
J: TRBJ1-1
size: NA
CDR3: CASSLLKGGSAFF

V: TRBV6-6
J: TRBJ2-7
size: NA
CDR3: CASTKTGSYEQYF

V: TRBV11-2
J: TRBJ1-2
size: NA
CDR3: CASSLDPGLLFYGYTF

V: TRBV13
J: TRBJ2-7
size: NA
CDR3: CASSLDGGAGYEQYF

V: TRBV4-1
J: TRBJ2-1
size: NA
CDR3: CASSQMGLAVNNEQFF

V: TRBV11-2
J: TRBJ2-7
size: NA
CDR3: CASSFRYEQYF

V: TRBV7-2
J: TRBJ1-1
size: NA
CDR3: CASTLWGQAFF

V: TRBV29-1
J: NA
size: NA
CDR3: CSVEVPAGGLYEQYF

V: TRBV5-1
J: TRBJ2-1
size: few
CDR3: CASSLGQGAVNEQFF